A selection of T cell receptor beta chains follows, all from one sample in a study of blood T cell repertoires in COVID-19. Sequencing was performed with immunoSEQ multiplex PCR; in TCRdb, only in-frame clones are kept and a portion is missing. The table has 210,000 or so clones, over 80% seen once. What was sequenced was PBMCs or T cells enriched from blood (not recorded which). The receptors originated from a woman between 25 and 40 years old who had been exposed to COVID-19. Both conserved end residues are part of each CDR3. A D gene is named only where the DNA matches it firmly. Expanded clones are given a class, and other clones once, few, many or no size at all.

D gene | J gene | clone size | V gene | CDR3 DNA | CDR3 protein
TRBD2 | TRBJ2-7 | few | TRBV5-1 | TGCGCCAGCAGCACCGAGGCTAGCGGGATCTACGAGCAGTACTTC | CASSTEASGIYEQYF
TRBD2 | TRBJ2-5 | - | TRBV11-1 | TGTGCCAGCAGCTTGAGACTAGCGGGGTCAGAGACCCAGTACTTC | CASSLRLAGSETQYF
- | TRBJ2-3 | once | TRBV11-2 | TGTGCCAGCAGCTTAATGGGGGAGGCAGATACGCAGTATTTT | CASSLMGEADTQYF
- | TRBJ2-1 | - | TRBV5-1 | TGCGCCAGCAGCTTGGCCGATGAGCAGTTCTTC | CASSLADEQFF
- | TRBJ2-1 | - | TRBV24-1 | TGTGCCACCAGTGATGGCCCCAAAACAGGGAGATACAATGAGCAGTTCTTC | CATSDGPKTGRYNEQFF
- | TRBJ1-2 | once | TRBV5-1 | TGCGCCAGCAGCCCCGGGGGGGACAACTATGGCTACACCTTC | CASSPGGDNYGYTF
TRBD2 | TRBJ2-1 | - | TRBV19 | TGTGCCAGTAGTATGTCGGCCCCGGTCGGGAGGTACAATGAGCAGTTCTTC | CASSMSAPVGRYNEQFF
- | TRBJ2-5 | once | TRBV7-8 | TGTGCCAGCAGCTTAGCACCGGTACAGTACTTC | CASSLAPVQYF
- | TRBJ1-6 | - | TRBV28 | TGTGCCAGCAGTACCCCGGTGTCTCCCCTCCACTTT | CASSTPVSPLHF
TRBD1 | TRBJ1-1 | - | TRBV30 | TGTGCCTGGAGCGGGGACAGGTTGGGGCGACCTGAAGCTTTCTTT | CAWSGDRLGRPEAFF
TRBD1 | TRBJ2-5 | - | TRBV5-6 | TGTGCCAGCAGAGTAGCAGGGGGCTTGGAGACCCAGTACTTC | CASRVAGGLETQYF
TRBD2 | TRBJ2-7 | once | TRBV9 | TGTGCCAGCAGCGTGACTAGCGGGGACTACGAGCAGTACTTC | CASSVTSGDYEQYF
TRBD1 | TRBJ1-2 | - | TRBV7-9 | TGTGCCAGCAGCTTGCCCCGGACAGGGGGCGACGGCTACACCTTC | CASSLPRTGGDGYTF
- | TRBJ2-7 | many | TRBV6-6 | TGTGCCAGCAGTCCGGGGGTTAAGGTGAAGGATTCCTACGAGCAGTACTTC | CASSPGVKVKDSYEQYF
TRBD2 | TRBJ2-7 | - | TRBV9 | TGTGCCAGCAGCCCAGACGGACTAGCGGGAAGAGAAGAGCAGTACTTC | CASSPDGLAGREEQYF
TRBD2 | TRBJ2-1 | - | TRBV6-4 | TGTGCCAGCAGCCGACTAGCGGGTTACAATGAGCAGTTCTTC | CASSRLAGYNEQFF
TRBD1 | TRBJ1-1 | - | TRBV7-6 | TGTGCCAGCAGCTTACCGGCGACAGGGTCGGCTGAAGCTTTCTTT | CASSLPATGSAEAFF
- | TRBJ2-7 | - | TRBV5-1 | TGCGCCAGCAGCCCACCCGGGACACGCTACGAGCAGTACTTC | CASSPPGTRYEQYF
- | TRBJ2-1 | - | TRBV5-1 | TGCGCCAGCAGCTTGGGGGGCCCAAACAATGAGCAGTTCTTC | CASSLGGPNNEQFF
- | TRBJ1-2 | - | TRBV7-9 | TGTGCCAGCAGCTCGAACAGGGAAGCGGGAGGCTACACCTTC | CASSSNREAGGYTF
- | TRBJ2-7 | few | TRBV30 | TGTGCCTGGAGTGAGTCTACCTCCTCCTACGAGCAGTACTTC | CAWSESTSSYEQYF
- | TRBJ2-1 | - | TRBV9 | TGTGCCAGCAGCGTAAAGAAAGGGGGATACAATGAGCAGTTCTTC | CASSVKKGGYNEQFF
TRBD2 | TRBJ2-1 | - | TRBV30 | TGTGCCTGGACCGGGTTAGCGGGATGGAATGAGCAGTTCTTC | CAWTGLAGWNEQFF
TRBD1 | TRBJ2-2 | few | TRBV6-1 | TGTGCCAGCAGTGAATGGGCAGGGGGCTACAACGGGGAGCTGTTTTTT | CASSEWAGGYNGELFF
- | TRBJ1-4 | - | TRBV2 | TGTGCCAGCATCCCTCTTAATGAAAAACTGTTTTTT | CASIPLNEKLFF
TRBD2 | TRBJ2-2 | - | TRBV27 | TGTGCCAGCAGTTTATTAGCGGGAGGCCTCACCGGGGAGCTGTTTTTT | CASSLLAGGLTGELFF
TRBD1 | TRBJ1-5 | - | TRBV5-6 | TGTGCCAGCAGCTCCGGACAGGGGTATCAGCCCCAGCATTTT | CASSSGQGYQPQHF
- | TRBJ2-2 | - | TRBV2 | TGTGCCAGCAGCCCTAGTGGGAGCACCGGGGAGCTGTTTTTT | CASSPSGSTGELFF
TRBD1 | TRBJ1-5 | - | TRBV29-1 | TGCAGCGTTGGGGACAGATTCAATCAGCCCCAGCATTTT | CSVGDRFNQPQHF
- | TRBJ2-7 | - | TRBV2 | TGTGCCAGCAGTGAATTCAACGAGCAGTACTTC | CASSEFNEQYF
TRBD2 | TRBJ2-7 | - | TRBV4-1 | TGCGCCAGCAGCCTATCAGCGGGAGGGCCCTCCGAGCAGTACTTC | CASSLSAGGPSEQYF